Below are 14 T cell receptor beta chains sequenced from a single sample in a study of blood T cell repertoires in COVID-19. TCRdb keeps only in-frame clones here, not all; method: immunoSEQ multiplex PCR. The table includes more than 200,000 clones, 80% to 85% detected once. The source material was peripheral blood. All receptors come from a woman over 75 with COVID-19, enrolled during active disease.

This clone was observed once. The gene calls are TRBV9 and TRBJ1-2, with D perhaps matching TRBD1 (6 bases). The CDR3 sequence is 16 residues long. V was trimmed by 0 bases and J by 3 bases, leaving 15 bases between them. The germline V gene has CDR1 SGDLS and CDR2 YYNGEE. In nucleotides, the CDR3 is TGTGCCAGCAGCGTAGCTCCCCAACCAGGGGACTATGGCTACACCTTC. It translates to CASSVAPQPGDYGYTF.

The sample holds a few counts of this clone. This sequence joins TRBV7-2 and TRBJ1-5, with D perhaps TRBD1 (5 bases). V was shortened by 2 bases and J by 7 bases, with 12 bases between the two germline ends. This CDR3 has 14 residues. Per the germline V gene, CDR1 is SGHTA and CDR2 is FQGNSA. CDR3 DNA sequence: TGTGCCAGCAGCTTAAGGGGTGGGGAACAGCCCCAGCATTTT. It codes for CASSLRGGEQPQHF.

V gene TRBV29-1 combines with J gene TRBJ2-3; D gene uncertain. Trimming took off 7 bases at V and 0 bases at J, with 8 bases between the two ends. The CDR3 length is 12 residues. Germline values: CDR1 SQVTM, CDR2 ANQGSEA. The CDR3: CSARQSTDTQYF. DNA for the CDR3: TGCAGCGCCCGCCAGAGCACAGATACGCAGTATTTT.

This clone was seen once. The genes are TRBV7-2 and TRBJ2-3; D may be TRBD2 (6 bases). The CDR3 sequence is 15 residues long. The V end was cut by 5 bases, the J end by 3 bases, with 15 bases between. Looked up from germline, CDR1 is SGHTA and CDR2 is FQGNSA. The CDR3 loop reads CASSLNSGETDTQYF. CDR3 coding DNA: TGTGCCAGCAGCCTCAATAGCGGAGAAACAGATACGCAGTATTTT.

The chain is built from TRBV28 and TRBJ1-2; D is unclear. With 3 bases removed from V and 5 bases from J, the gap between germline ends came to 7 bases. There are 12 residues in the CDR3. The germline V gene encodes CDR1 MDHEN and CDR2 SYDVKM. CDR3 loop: CASSFMAYGYTF. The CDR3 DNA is TGTGCCAGCAGTTTTATGGCATATGGCTACACCTTC.

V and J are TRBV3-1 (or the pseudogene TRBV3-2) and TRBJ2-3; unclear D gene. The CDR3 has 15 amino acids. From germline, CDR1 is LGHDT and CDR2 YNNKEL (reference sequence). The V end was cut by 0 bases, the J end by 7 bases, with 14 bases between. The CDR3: CASSQDPRVLYTQYF. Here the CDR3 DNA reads TGTGCCAGCAGCCAAGATCCGCGAGTCCTTTATACGCAGTATTTT.

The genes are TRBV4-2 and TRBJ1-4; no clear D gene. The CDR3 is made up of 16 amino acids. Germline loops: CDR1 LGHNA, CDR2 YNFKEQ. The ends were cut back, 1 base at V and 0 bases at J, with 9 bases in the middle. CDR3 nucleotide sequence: TGTGCCAGCAGCCAAGGGGCGGGGTCAACTAATGAAAAACTGTTTTTT. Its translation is CASSQGAGSTNEKLFF.

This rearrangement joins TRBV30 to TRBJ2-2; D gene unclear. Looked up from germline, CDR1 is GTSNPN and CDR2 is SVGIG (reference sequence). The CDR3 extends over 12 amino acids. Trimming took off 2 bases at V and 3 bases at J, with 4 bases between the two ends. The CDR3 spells CAWSIDTGELFF. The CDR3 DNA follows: TGTGCCTGGAGTATCGACACCGGGGAGCTGTTTTTT.

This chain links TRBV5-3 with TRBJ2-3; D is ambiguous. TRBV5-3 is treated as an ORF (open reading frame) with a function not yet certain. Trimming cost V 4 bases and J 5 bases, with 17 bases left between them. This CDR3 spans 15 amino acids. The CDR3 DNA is TGTGCCAGAAGCCGGCCAGGCCTGCAGTTAGATACGCAGTATTTT. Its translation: CARSRPGLQLDTQYF.

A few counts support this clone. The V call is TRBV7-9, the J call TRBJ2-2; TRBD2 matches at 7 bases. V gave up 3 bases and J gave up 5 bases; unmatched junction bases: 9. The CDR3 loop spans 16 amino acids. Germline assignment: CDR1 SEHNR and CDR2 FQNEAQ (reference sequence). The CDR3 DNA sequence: TGTGCCAGCAGCTTGAGGGAGGGCCTAGGTACCGGGGAGCTGTTTTTT. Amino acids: CASSLREGLGTGELFF.

DNA of the CDR3: TGCAAAACCGGGAACGAAGCTTTCTTT. Translating gives CKTGNEAFF. The V and J genes are TRBV20-1 and TRBJ1-1, with D uncertain. This CDR3 has 9 amino acids. CDR1 and CDR2 from the germline V gene are DFQATT and SNEGSKA (reference sequence).

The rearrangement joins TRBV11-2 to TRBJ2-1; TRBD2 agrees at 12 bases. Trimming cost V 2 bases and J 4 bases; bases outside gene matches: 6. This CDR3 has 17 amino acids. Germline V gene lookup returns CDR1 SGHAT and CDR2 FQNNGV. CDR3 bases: TGTGCCAGCAGCTTATTTCTAGCGGGGGGGCCTTACAATGAGCAGTTCTTC. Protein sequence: CASSLFLAGGPYNEQFF.

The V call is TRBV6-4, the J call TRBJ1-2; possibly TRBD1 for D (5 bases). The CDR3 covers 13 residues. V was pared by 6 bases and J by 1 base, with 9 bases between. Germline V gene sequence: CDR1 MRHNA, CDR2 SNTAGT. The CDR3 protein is CASRAGFNYGYTF. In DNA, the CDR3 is TGTGCCAGCAGAGCAGGGTTTAACTATGGCTACACCTTC.

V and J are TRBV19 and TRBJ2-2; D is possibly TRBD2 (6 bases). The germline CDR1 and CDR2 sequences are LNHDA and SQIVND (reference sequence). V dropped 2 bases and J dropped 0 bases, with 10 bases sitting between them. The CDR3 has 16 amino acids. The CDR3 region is CASSIRRETNTGELFF. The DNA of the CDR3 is TGTGCCAGTAGTATAAGGAGGGAAACGAACACCGGGGAGCTGTTTTTT.